This is a list of T cell receptor beta chains from one sample in a study of T cells in narcolepsy. Generated by immunoSEQ multiplex PCR, the TCRdb table keeps only in-frame clones and is missing some. The sample has 30,000 or so clones; around 79% are singletons. The sequenced sample was memory (CD45RA-) CD4+ T cells from blood. These receptors all come from a human donor in good health. CDR3s include the opening cysteine and the closing phenylalanine or tryptophan. D genes are given only for firm matches. Clone size is stated in some rows and not others, as once, few, many or a class when expanded.

>once|18|TRBJ2-6|TRBV18|TRBD1
CASSPAGTGFSGANVLTF
TGTGCCAGCTCACCTGCCGGGACAGGGTTCTCTGGGGCCAACGTCCTGACTTTC
>.|16|TRBJ2-2|TRBV4-1|.
CASSQDRRGDTGELFF
TGCGCCAGCAGCCAAGATCGTCGGGGAGACACCGGGGAGCTGTTTTTT
>.|15|TRBJ2-7|TRBV27|TRBD1
CASSPGTGGSYEQYF
TGTGCCAGCAGTCCAGGGACAGGGGGATCCTACGAGCAGTACTTC
>.|13|TRBJ1-4|TRBV25-1|.
CASSEGVGEKLFF
TGTGCCAGCAGTGAGGGGGTAGGTGAAAAACTGTTTTTT
>once|12|TRBJ2-3|TRBV11-3|.
CASSRGTDTQYF
TGTGCCAGTTCTAGGGGCACAGATACGCAGTATTTT
>.|14|TRBJ1-2|TRBV15|.
CATSRDTGAYGYTF
TGTGCCACCAGCAGAGATACCGGGGCCTATGGCTACACCTTC
>few|14|TRBJ2-2|TRBV5-1|.
CATGDGTYTGELFF
TGCGCCACCGGGGACGGGACATACACCGGGGAGCTGTTTTTT
>.|14|TRBJ2-7|TRBV28|.
CAIQGGYESYEQYF
TGTGCCATCCAAGGGGGGTATGAATCCTACGAGCAGTACTTC
>.|13|TRBJ2-5|TRBV9|.
CASSTGRPETQYF
TGTGCCAGCAGCACGGGTCGACCGGAGACCCAGTACTTC
>once|13|TRBJ2-1|TRBV6-5|TRBD1
CASSYSARQGWFF
TGTGCCAGCAGTTACTCCGCGAGACAGGGCTGGTTCTTC
>.|15|TRBJ2-3|TRBV5-5|.
CASSLGTSKGDTQYF
TGTGCCAGCAGCTTGGGGACGAGTAAGGGAGATACGCAGTATTTT
>once|16|TRBJ2-3|TRBV7-9|TRBD2
CASSLTSGRSTDTQYF
TGTGCCAGCAGCTTAACTAGCGGGAGATCCACAGATACGCAGTATTTT
>.|13|TRBJ1-4|TRBV7-9|.
CASSPAHNEKLFF
TGTGCCAGCAGCCCGGCCCACAATGAAAAACTGTTTTTT
>.|14|TRBJ1-5|TRBV2|.
CASSVQLSNQPQHF
TGTGCCAGCAGTGTTCAGCTTAGCAATCAGCCCCAGCATTTT
>.|17|TRBJ2-2|TRBV6-1|.
CASSEVVSASNTGELFF
TGTGCCAGCAGTGAAGTGGTTAGCGCGTCGAACACCGGGGAGCTGTTTTTT
>few|14|TRBJ2-3|TRBV6-1|TRBD2
CASLSGRATDTQYF
TGTGCCAGCCTCAGCGGGAGGGCAACAGATACGCAGTATTTT
>.|13|TRBJ1-1|TRBV6-6|.
CASRYTGYTEAFF
TGTGCCAGCAGATACACAGGGTACACTGAAGCTTTCTTT
>.|14|TRBJ1-2|TRBV5-1|.
CASSLEGRPNGYTF
TGCGCCAGCAGCTTGGAAGGCCGTCCCAACGGCTACACCTTC
>.|12|TRBJ1-2|TRBV30|.
CAWRQGRGGYTF
TGTGCCTGGAGACAGGGACGGGGTGGCTACACCTTC
>.|14|TRBJ1-1|TRBV5-1|.
CASSPTGMNTEAFF
TGCGCCAGCAGCCCAACAGGGATGAACACTGAAGCTTTCTTT
>few|14|TRBJ1-1|TRBV6-5|.
CASSRGVPNTEAFF
TGTGCCAGCAGTCGGGGCGTTCCTAACACTGAAGCTTTCTTT
>once|15|TRBJ2-3|TRBV2|TRBD2
CASSESGRITDTQYF
TGTGCCAGCAGTGAGAGCGGGAGGATCACAGATACGCAGTATTTT
>few|16|TRBJ2-7|TRBV7-2|.
CASSQDISEPTDEQYF
TGTGCCAGCAGCCAAGATATAAGCGAACCCACCGACGAGCAGTACTTC
>.|14|TRBJ2-7|TRBV7-9|.
CASTQGDSSYEQYF
TGTGCCAGCACCCAGGGGGACTCCTCCTACGAGCAGTACTTC
>.|13|TRBJ1-1|TRBV6-5|.
CASSYSSRGEAFF
TGTGCCAGCAGTTACTCCAGTAGGGGTGAAGCTTTCTTT
>.|15|TRBJ1-5|TRBV6-1|TRBD1
CASSERTGREQPQHF
TGTGCCAGCAGTGAACGGACAGGGCGGGAACAGCCCCAGCATTTT